The rows below give T cell receptor beta chains drawn from one sample of a study of human T cells and chemical hapten exposure. TCRdb passed the RACE reads through MiXCR, listing each CDR3 protein once. The profile shows 95,000 to 150,000 distinct CDR3 sequences, 11% of them singletons. The sequencing used whole blood, collected in connection with sensitization to the hapten diphenylcyclopropenone (DPC). The source is a woman aged 45-65 years with alopecia areata. Some clones in this sample may be carry-over from other donors' samples. The CDR3 runs from the conserved cysteine through the conserved F or W. A D gene is named only where the DNA matches it firmly. Size values are once, few and many counts, or a class for expanded clones, and some rows have none.

CSARDRQEGDEQYF	TGCAGTGCTAGAGATCGGCAGGAAGGCGACGAGCAGTACTTC	.	TRBV20-1	TRBJ2-7	.
CASRDRGIRSYTF	TGTGCCAGCAGGGACAGGGGGATTCGGAGCTACACCTTC	TRBD1	TRBV6-5	TRBJ1-2	.
CASRLGSSNEKLFF	TGTGCCAGCAGACTGGGTAGTTCTAATGAAAAACTGTTTTTT	.	TRBV12-3/TRBV12-4	TRBJ1-4	.
CASSGGTSDTQYF	TGTGCCAGCAGCGGAGGGACTTCAGATACGCAGTATTTT	.	TRBV7-8	TRBJ2-3	many
CASTLITGGDTQYF	TGTGCCAGCACGCTAATTACAGGGGGAGATACGCAGTATTTT	TRBD1	TRBV2	TRBJ2-3	many
CASSPGSGNEKLFF	TGTGCCAGCAGTCCAGGGTCGGGTAATGAAAAACTGTTTTTT	.	TRBV12-3/TRBV12-4	TRBJ1-4	.
CASSGSWTGLAGNTQYF	TGTGCCAGCAGCGGGTCCTGGACCGGACTAGCGGGGAATACGCAGTATTTT	TRBD2	TRBV3-1	TRBJ2-3	many
CASRGSGAYNEQFF	TGTGCCAGCCGCGGGAGTGGGGCCTACAATGAGCAGTTCTTC	TRBD2	TRBV2	TRBJ2-1	.
CASSLAPGPQETQYF	TGCGCCAGCAGCTTGGCCCCAGGGCCGCAAGAGACCCAGTACTTC	.	TRBV5-1	TRBJ2-5	.
CASLIENTGELFF	TGTGCCAGCTTGATCGAGAACACCGGGGAGCTGTTTTTT	.	TRBV12-3/TRBV12-4	TRBJ2-2	.
CASSLTGVSSYEQYF	TGTGCCAGCAGTCTTACAGGGGTCAGCTCCTACGAGCAGTACTTC	TRBD1	TRBV27	TRBJ2-7	few
CASSAGTGGSYEQYF	TGTGCCAGCAGCGCGGGGACAGGGGGTTCCTACGAGCAGTACTTC	TRBD1	TRBV9	TRBJ2-7	.
CASTPSPGQGEQYF	TGTGCCAGCACTCCGAGCCCAGGACAGGGGGAGCAGTACTTC	TRBD1	TRBV6-6	TRBJ2-7	.
CASRPTSYTGELFF	TGTGCCAGTAGGCCGACTAGTTACACCGGGGAGCTGTTTTTT	.	TRBV19	TRBJ2-2	many
CASSLVGLAGGGDTQYF	TGTGCCAGCAGCCTCGTTGGACTAGCGGGGGGTGGAGATACGCAGTATTTT	TRBD2	TRBV6-5	TRBJ2-3	many
CASSSYLQTQYF	TGTGCCAGCAGCTCTTACCTACAGACCCAGTACTTC	.	TRBV7-2	TRBJ2-5	many
CASSRTSEQFF	TGTGCCAGCAGTCGGACCTCCGAGCAGTTCTTC	.	TRBV6-2/TRBV6-3	TRBJ2-1	few
CASSPGTGMNTEAFF	TGTGCCAGCAGCCCCGGGACAGGGATGAACACTGAAGCTTTCTTT	TRBD1	TRBV7-2	TRBJ1-1	.
CASSEWAGTETQYF	TGTGCCAGCAGTGAATGGGCAGGGACCGAGACCCAGTACTTC	.	TRBV25-1	TRBJ2-5	many
CASSYDRGAYEQYF	TGTGCCAGCAGTTACGACAGGGGAGCCTACGAGCAGTACTTC	TRBD1	TRBV6-5	TRBJ2-7	.
CSAMAMPYNEQFF	TGCAGTGCTATGGCTATGCCTTACAATGAGCAGTTCTTC	.	TRBV20-1	TRBJ2-1	many
CASIPPGTGHNEQFF	TGTGCCAGCATTCCCCCCGGGACAGGACACAATGAGCAGTTCTTC	TRBD1	TRBV2	TRBJ2-1	.
CATRLPIRNTGELFF	TGTGCCACCAGACTACCGATCAGGAACACCGGGGAGCTGTTTTTT	.	TRBV6-2/TRBV6-3	TRBJ2-2	few
CASTGGQASGELFF	TGTGCCAGCACCGGGGGACAGGCTTCCGGGGAGCTGTTTTTT	TRBD1	TRBV28	TRBJ2-2	.
CASSLTVSYNEQFF	TGTGCCAGCAGTTTGACAGTATCCTACAATGAGCAGTTCTTC	.	TRBV12-3/TRBV12-4	TRBJ2-1	.
CASSLDGGKYNEQFF	TGTGCCAGCAGCTTAGACGGGGGCAAGTACAATGAGCAGTTCTTC	.	TRBV7-2	TRBJ2-1	.
CASRSVGGFEQFF	TGTGCCAGCAGGTCGGTGGGTGGGTTTGAGCAGTTCTTC	.	TRBV6-5	TRBJ2-1	few
CASSQDSGAGELFF	TGTGCCAGCAGCCAAGATTCGGGCGCCGGGGAGCTGTTTTTT	.	TRBV3-1	TRBJ2-2	few
CASSPTGNNQPQHF	TGTGCCAGCAGCCCCACAGGGAACAATCAGCCCCAGCATTTT	.	TRBV12-3/TRBV12-4	TRBJ1-5	.
CSVGDDYGYTF	TGCAGCGTTGGGGACGACTATGGCTACACCTTC	.	TRBV29-1	TRBJ1-2	.
CASSRTGDNNSPLHF	TGTGCCAGCAGCCGGACAGGGGATAATAATTCACCCCTCCACTTT	TRBD1	TRBV3-1	TRBJ1-6	many
CASSLAGLSGTYNEQFF	TGTGCCAGCAGCTTAGCAGGGTTGAGCGGGACCTACAATGAGCAGTTCTTC	TRBD2	TRBV7-2	TRBJ2-1	many
CSVEDPAGAWTEAFF	TGCAGCGTTGAAGATCCGGCAGGGGCGTGGACTGAAGCTTTCTTT	.	TRBV29-1	TRBJ1-1	.
CASSPSHRNTEAFF	TGTGCCAGCAGCCCGAGTCACCGGAACACTGAAGCTTTCTTT	.	TRBV3-1	TRBJ1-1	many
CSVGGGNSNQPQHF	TGCAGCGTTGGAGGGGGTAACAGCAATCAGCCCCAGCATTTT	.	TRBV29-1	TRBJ1-5	.
CASSPGGDYTGELFF	TGTGCCAGCAGCCCCGGGGGTGACTACACCGGGGAGCTGTTTTTT	.	TRBV5-4	TRBJ2-2	.
CSVEVPLTMNTEAFF	TGCAGCGTTGAAGTTCCTCTGACTATGAACACTGAAGCTTTCTTT	.	TRBV29-1	TRBJ1-1	few
CASSKDRNTEAFF	TGTGCCAGCAGCAAGGACAGGAACACTGAAGCTTTCTTT	.	TRBV7-8	TRBJ1-1	.
CSARELAVDGSEQFF	TGCAGTGCTAGAGAGCTAGCGGTTGACGGAAGTGAGCAGTTCTTC	TRBD2	TRBV20-1	TRBJ2-1	many
CSAPLAGGPSTDTQYF	TGCAGTGCCCCCCTAGCGGGGGGACCCAGCACAGATACGCAGTATTTT	TRBD2	TRBV20-1	TRBJ2-3	.
CSVGTNTDTQYF	TGCAGCGTTGGAACGAACACAGATACGCAGTATTTT	.	TRBV29-1	TRBJ2-3	many
CASSLGQNTEAFF	TGTGCCAGCAGCTTAGGACAGAACACTGAAGCTTTCTTT	.	TRBV12-3/TRBV12-4	TRBJ1-1	many
CSVLGGQGNEKLFF	TGCAGCGTCCTAGGAGGACAGGGGAATGAAAAACTGTTTTTT	TRBD1	TRBV29-1	TRBJ1-4	.
CSASDRGLGYTF	TGCAGTGCCTCCGACAGGGGGCTAGGCTACACCTTC	TRBD1	TRBV20-1	TRBJ1-2	many
CASSVGRPNEKLFF	TGTGCCAGCAGCGTAGGCAGGCCTAATGAAAAACTGTTTTTT	.	TRBV9	TRBJ1-4	.
CASSLLAAPDTQYF	TGTGCCAGCAGTTTACTAGCAGCCCCTGATACGCAGTATTTT	.	TRBV28	TRBJ2-3	many
CAILGPNTGELFF	TGTGCCATCCTGGGACCGAACACCGGGGAGCTGTTTTTT	.	TRBV10-3	TRBJ2-2	few